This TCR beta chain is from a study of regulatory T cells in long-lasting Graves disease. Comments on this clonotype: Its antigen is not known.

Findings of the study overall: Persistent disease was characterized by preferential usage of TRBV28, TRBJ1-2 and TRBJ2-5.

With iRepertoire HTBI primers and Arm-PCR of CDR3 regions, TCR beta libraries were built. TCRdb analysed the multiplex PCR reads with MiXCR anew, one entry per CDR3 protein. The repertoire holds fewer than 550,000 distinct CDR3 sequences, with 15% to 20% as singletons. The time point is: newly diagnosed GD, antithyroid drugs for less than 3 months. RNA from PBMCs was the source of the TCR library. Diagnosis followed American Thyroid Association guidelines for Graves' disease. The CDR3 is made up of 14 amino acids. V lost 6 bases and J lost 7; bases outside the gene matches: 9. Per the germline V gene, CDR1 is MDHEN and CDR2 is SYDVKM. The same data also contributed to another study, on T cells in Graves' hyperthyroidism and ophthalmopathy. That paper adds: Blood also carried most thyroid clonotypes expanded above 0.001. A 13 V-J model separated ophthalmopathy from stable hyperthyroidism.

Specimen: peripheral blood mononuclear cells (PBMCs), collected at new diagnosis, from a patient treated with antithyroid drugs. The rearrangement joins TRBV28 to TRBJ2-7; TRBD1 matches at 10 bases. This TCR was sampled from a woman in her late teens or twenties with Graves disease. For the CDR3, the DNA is TGTGCCAGCAGCGGGGGACAGGGGTTACGGGAGCAGTACTTC. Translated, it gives CASSGGQGLREQYF. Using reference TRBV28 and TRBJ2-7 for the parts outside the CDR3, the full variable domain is DVKVTQSSRYLVKRTGEKVFLECVQDMDHENMFWYRQDPGLGLRLIYFSYDVKMKEKGDIPEGYSVSREKKERFSLILESASTNQTSMYLCASSGGQGLREQYFGPGTRLTVT.